This is a list of T cell receptor beta chains from one sample in a study of beta chain features in type 1 diabetes. Using immunoSEQ multiplex PCR, the repertoire was profiled, and TCRdb retains in-frame clones only, with some absent. The repertoire holds around 300,000 clones, with 8% as singletons. The specimen sequenced was central memory CD4+ T cells from blood. These receptor sequences come from a woman aged 18-29 years in good health. Both conserved end residues are part of each CDR3. D genes are given only for firm matches. Size tells how often a clone was seen (once, few, many) or the class of an expanded clone, and some rows leave it out.

j_gene | v_gene | d_gene | abundance | CDR3nt | CDR3aa
TRBJ2-3 | TRBV7-9 | TRBD2 | NA | TGTGCCAGCAGCACCTTAGCGGGTCGCACAGATACGCAGTATTTT | CASSTLAGRTDTQYF
TRBJ1-1 | TRBV5-1 | TRBD1 | NA | TGCGCCAGCAGCCGCCGACAGGGGACGAACACAGGGACTGAAGCTTTCTTT | CASSRRQGTNTGTEAFF
TRBJ2-3 | TRBV11-3 | NA | NA | TGTGCCAGCAGCTTCGCCGCGGGGGCCACAGATACGCAGTATTTT | CASSFAAGATDTQYF
TRBJ2-1 | TRBV6-1 | TRBD1 | NA | TGTGCCAGCACTTTAGGACAGGGATGGAACAATGAGCAGTTCTTC | CASTLGQGWNNEQFF
TRBJ2-1 | TRBV7-9 | TRBD2 | many | TGTGCCAGCAGCTTCCAAATAGCGGGAGATGAGCAGTTCTTC | CASSFQIAGDEQFF
TRBJ1-2 | TRBV7-2 | NA | NA | TGTGCCAGCAGCTTAGGGACAAGCTATGGCTACACCTTC | CASSLGTSYGYTF
TRBJ2-3 | TRBV7-2 | TRBD2 | NA | TGTGCCAGCAGCTATCGGGTAGCGGGGGGGGTGAGGACAGATACGCAGTATTTT | CASSYRVAGGVRTDTQYF
TRBJ1-4 | TRBV7-9 | NA | NA | TGTGCCAGCAGCTTCAGTGAAAAACTGTTTTTT | CASSFSEKLFF
TRBJ2-2 | TRBV6-5 | NA | NA | TGTGCCAGCCGGACGGCGGGCACCGGGGAGCTGTTTTTT | CASRTAGTGELFF
TRBJ2-3 | TRBV9 | TRBD2 | NA | TGTGCCAGCAGCGTAGGAAGTAGCGGGGGGCGAACAGATACGCAGTATTTT | CASSVGSSGGRTDTQYF
TRBJ1-5 | TRBV19 | NA | NA | TGTGCCAGTAGTATAGGTCCAGGGAAAAGCAATCAGCCCCAGCATTTT | CASSIGPGKSNQPQHF
TRBJ2-3 | TRBV7-3 | NA | few | TGTGCCAGCAGCTTTGATGGCGTTACGCAGTATTTT | CASSFDGVTQYF
TRBJ2-1 | TRBV7-3 | TRBD2 | NA | TGTGCCAGCAGCATACTAGCGGGGGCCTACAATGAGCAGTTCTTC | CASSILAGAYNEQFF
TRBJ1-1 | TRBV7-8 | NA | NA | TGTGCCAGCACGGACAGTGGCACTGAAGCTTTCTTT | CASTDSGTEAFF
TRBJ2-2 | TRBV7-9 | TRBD2 | few | TGTGCCAGCAGCTGGGCTAGCGGGACAAACACCGGGGAGCTGTTTTTT | CASSWASGTNTGELFF
TRBJ2-5 | TRBV9 | NA | many | TGTGCCAGCAGCGTAGCTATTGGAGGGACCCAGTACTTC | CASSVAIGGTQYF
TRBJ2-1 | TRBV30 | TRBD1 | NA | TGTGCCTGGAGTCGACAGGGATATGAGCAGTTCTTC | CAWSRQGYEQFF
TRBJ2-2 | TRBV9 | TRBD1 | many | TGTGCCAGCAGCCCGACAGGGTTTTCAGGCACCGGGGAGCTGTTTTTT | CASSPTGFSGTGELFF
TRBJ1-1 | TRBV5-1 | NA | many | TGCGCCAGCAGCCTCTACGACAAGAACACTGAAGCTTTCTTT | CASSLYDKNTEAFF
TRBJ1-6 | TRBV10-3 | NA | NA | TGTGCCATCAGGGGCGGGGAGTCACCCCTCCACTTT | CAIRGGESPLHF
TRBJ2-7 | TRBV6-5 | TRBD1 | NA | TGTGCCAGCAGCGGACAGGGCAACGAGCAGTACTTC | CASSGQGNEQYF
TRBJ2-2 | TRBV7-8 | NA | NA | TGTGCCAGCAGCTTACCGACAATGGGTAACACCGGGGAGCTGTTTTTT | CASSLPTMGNTGELFF
TRBJ2-6 | TRBV11-2 | NA | NA | TGTGCCAGCAGCAAACAGGGTCTCTCTGGGGCCAACGTCCTGACTTTC | CASSKQGLSGANVLTF
TRBJ1-6 | TRBV4-2 | NA | once | TGTGCCAGCAGCCAAGAAGTAATGTACGGTGACCGTCATTCACCCCTCCACTTT | CASSQEVMYGDRHSPLHF
TRBJ2-7 | TRBV27 | NA | few | TGTGCCAGCAGTTTAAGGTTCCGCGAGCAGTACTTC | CASSLRFREQYF
TRBJ2-1 | TRBV11-1 | NA | NA | TGTGCCAGCACCCAGGGGGGCTCCTACAATGAGCAGTTCTTC | CASTQGGSYNEQFF
TRBJ1-4 | TRBV4-3 | NA | few | TGCGCCAGCAGCCCAGGACAGCCTAATGAAAAACTGTTTTTT | CASSPGQPNEKLFF
TRBJ1-2 | TRBV2 | NA | NA | TGTGCCAGCAGGGCGTTAAGGCTTTGGGATGGCTACACCTTC | CASRALRLWDGYTF
TRBJ1-6 | TRBV18 | TRBD1 | few | TGTGCCAGCTCACGGGACAGCGATTTTGATGTCTCACCCCTCCACTTT | CASSRDSDFDVSPLHF
TRBJ2-5 | TRBV10-3 | NA | few | TGTGCCATCGCCGAGGGGGGGGCGGAGACCCAGTACTTC | CAIAEGGAETQYF
TRBJ2-3 | TRBV11-2 | NA | once | TGTGCCAGCAGCTTAGGACTTACCAGCACAGATACGCAGTATTTT | CASSLGLTSTDTQYF
TRBJ2-5 | TRBV5-4 | TRBD1 | many | TGTGCCAGCAGCTCTACAGGGGAAGAGACCCAGTACTTC | CASSSTGEETQYF
TRBJ1-2 | TRBV27 | TRBD1 | few | TGTGCCAGCAGGCTACAGGGGGACTATGGCTACACCTTC | CASRLQGDYGYTF
TRBJ2-5 | TRBV30 | NA | few | TGTGCCTGGACAGCAGGAGAGACCCAGTACTTC | CAWTAGETQYF
TRBJ2-4 | TRBV7-2 | NA | many | TGTGCCAGCAGCTTAGCACAGTTCAGGGACATTCAGTACTTC | CASSLAQFRDIQYF
TRBJ2-2 | TRBV2 | TRBD1 | few | TGTGCCAGCAGGGACAGGGCCACCACCGGGGAGCTGTTTTTT | CASRDRATTGELFF
TRBJ2-3 | TRBV11-2 | TRBD2 | few | TGTGCCAGCACCCCGCTGGGCGGGGGGAGCACAGATACGCAGTATTTT | CASTPLGGGSTDTQYF
TRBJ2-5 | TRBV19 | NA | NA | TGTGCCAGTAGTGGAGACAGGAGAGAGACCCAGTACTTC | CASSGDRRETQYF
TRBJ1-1 | TRBV15 | NA | few | TGTGCCACCAGCAGTGGTGACCGAGACACTGAAGCTTTCTTT | CATSSGDRDTEAFF
TRBJ1-2 | TRBV29-1 | TRBD1 | NA | TGCAGCGTTGCCACAGGGGGGCTCGGCTACACCTTC | CSVATGGLGYTF
TRBJ2-5 | TRBV6-5 | TRBD1 | NA | TGTGCCAGCAGGAGGGACAGTGATCAAGAGACCCAGTACTTC | CASRRDSDQETQYF
TRBJ1-2 | TRBV10-3 | TRBD1 | few | TGTGCCACCTCGGGACAGGGGGCCGTGAGTGGCTACACCTTC | CATSGQGAVSGYTF
TRBJ1-6 | TRBV7-9 | NA | NA | TGTGCCAGCAGCCCGGGCCTTTCCCCTAATTCACCCCTCCACTTT | CASSPGLSPNSPLHF
TRBJ1-2 | TRBV28 | NA | NA | TGTGCCAGCAGTTGGGGGGCTGACAACTATGGCTACACCTTC | CASSWGADNYGYTF
TRBJ2-2 | TRBV19 | TRBD1 | NA | TGTGCCAGTAGAAGGACAGGGCGGGCCGGGGAGCTGTTTTTT | CASRRTGRAGELFF
TRBJ2-5 | TRBV5-8 | NA | NA | TGTGCCAGCAGTGGTCAGGGTCGGGAGACCCAGTACTTC | CASSGQGRETQYF
TRBJ1-5 | TRBV18 | NA | few | TGTGCCAGCTCACCGAACGGGACCGACCGTCAGCCCCAGCATTTT | CASSPNGTDRQPQHF
TRBJ2-1 | TRBV2 | NA | few | TGTGCCAGCAGACTACACAATGAGCAGTTCTTC | CASRLHNEQFF
TRBJ2-1 | TRBV9 | NA | few | TGTGCCAGCAGCGTAGAGTTTCGCGGGAATCAGTTCTTC | CASSVEFRGNQFF
TRBJ1-2 | TRBV7-2 | NA | NA | TGTGCCAGCAGCCGACAAAACTATGGCTACACCTTC | CASSRQNYGYTF
TRBJ1-1 | TRBV4-1 | TRBD1 | few | TGCGCCATTCGCGAGGGCAGGGGGAATAGGAACACTGAAGCTTTCTTT | CAIREGRGNRNTEAFF
TRBJ2-5 | TRBV9 | NA | NA | TGTGCCAGCAGTCGGGACCAGGGGCGAGAGACCCAGTACTTC | CASSRDQGRETQYF
TRBJ1-1 | TRBV7-2 | TRBD1 | once | TGTGCCAGCAGCCTGACCGGACAGGGGACGGGAGGCTTCTTT | CASSLTGQGTGGFF
TRBJ2-1 | TRBV7-7 | NA | NA | TGTGCCAGCAGCTTAGTAGGCGGTGTTGCCAACAATGAGCAGTTCTTC | CASSLVGGVANNEQFF
TRBJ2-7 | TRBV5-1 | TRBD1 | NA | TGCGCCAGCACTCCAGCCCCGACAGGGGGTAGAACCTACGAGCAGTACTTC | CASTPAPTGGRTYEQYF
TRBJ2-5 | TRBV5-1 | TRBD2 | NA | TGCGCCAGCAGCCCCCCGGCGACTAGCGGGGGGGAAGAGACCCAGTACTTC | CASSPPATSGGEETQYF
TRBJ1-4 | TRBV5-1 | NA | NA | TGCGCCAGCAGTCCCGGCCAGGGAATGGCTGAAAAACTGTTTTTT | CASSPGQGMAEKLFF
TRBJ2-3 | TRBV7-2 | NA | NA | TGTGCCAGCCGAAGGGGCACAGATACGCAGTATTTT | CASRRGTDTQYF
TRBJ2-1 | TRBV18 | NA | NA | TGTGCCAGCTCACCGTCGGAGGAGCAGTTCTTC | CASSPSEEQFF
TRBJ1-3 | TRBV10-3 | NA | many | TGTGCCATCAGTGAGTCAGGGGGCACCATATATTTT | CAISESGGTIYF